Each of the 19 T cell receptor beta chains below was sequenced from the same sample in a study of response to subunit inactivated influenza vaccine. TCRdb re-called the RT-PCR reads with MiXCR, one entry per CDR3 protein. The sample contains 500,000 or so distinct CDR3 sequences, 9.5% to 13% of which appear only once. The sample was PBMCs from blood, taken about 40 days after vaccination. These receptors were obtained from a man aged 50 or older who received an inactivated influenza vaccine.

This clonotype came up many times. The rearrangement joins TRBV10-3 to TRBJ2-7; TRBD1 matches at 10 bases. V was pared by 9 bases and J by 4 bases, with 6 bases of the junction left unmatched. The CDR3 has 13 amino acids. Germline V gene sequence: CDR1 ENHRY, CDR2 SYGVKD. The CDR3 reads CAMSRDRGYEQYF. CDR3 DNA: TGTGCCATGTCCCGGGACAGGGGTTACGAGCAGTACTTC.

The CDR3 protein is CSALGYPGETEAFF. The DNA of the CDR3 is TGCAGTGCCCTGGGTTATCCCGGGGAGACTGAAGCTTTCTTT. V gene TRBV20-1 combines with J gene TRBJ1-1; the D is unclear. In germline, CDR1 is DFQATT, CDR2 SNEGSKA (reference sequence). Trimming stripped 6 bases from V and 5 bases from J, with 19 bases between. This CDR3 region has 14 residues.

A few counts support this clonotype. The chain has TRBV15 and TRBJ2-1; D gene ambiguous. The CDR3 length is 18 residues. With 1 base removed from V and 0 bases from J, the gap between germline ends came to 16 bases. Germline values: CDR1 LNHNV, CDR2 YYDKDF (reference sequence). CDR3 loop: CATSRATSYPSSYNEQFF. The CDR3, as DNA: TGTGCCACCAGCAGAGCCACAAGCTACCCGAGCTCCTACAATGAGCAGTTCTTC.

The gene calls are TRBV6-5 and TRBJ2-7; D gene uncertain. Trimming stripped 2 bases from V and 5 bases from J, with 16 bases between. Germline V gives CDR1 MNHEY, CDR2 SVGAGI. The CDR3 consists of 15 residues. CDR3 residues: CASSYVTLFGDEQYF. DNA of the CDR3: TGTGCCAGCAGTTACGTGACCCTTTTCGGAGACGAGCAGTACTTC.

This clonotype appeared many times. The chain employs TRBV6-2 or TRBV6-3 and TRBJ2-1; 7 bases line up with TRBD1. The J segment lost 3 bases and the V segment lost 5 bases, leaving 7 bases of the junction unmatched. The CDR3 is made up of 15 amino acids. Looked up from germline, CDR1 is MNHEY and CDR2 is SVGEGT. The CDR3 spells CASSPGQLFYNEQFF. Here the CDR3 DNA reads TGTGCCAGCAGTCCGGGACAGCTCTTCTACAATGAGCAGTTCTTC.

This clonotype was recorded at least ten times. This chain links TRBV12-3 or TRBV12-4 with TRBJ1-6; no clear D gene. The V end lost 5 bases, the J end lost 7 bases, and 6 bases lay between the germline ends. The CDR3 runs 12 residues. The CDR3 DNA sequence: TGTGCCAGCAGTCCCCAAAATTCACCCCTCCACTTT. Protein product: CASSPQNSPLHF.

This clonotype showed up just a few times. The chain recombines TRBV20-1 with TRBJ2-1; TRBD2 matches at 9 bases. The length of the CDR3 is 19 residues. V lost 0 bases, J lost 4 bases, and 16 bases stayed unmatched. Germline CDR1 is DFQATT and CDR2 is SNEGSKA (reference sequence). The DNA of the CDR3 is TGCAGTGCTAGAGATAGTCCCAGCGGGAGGCCTACTAGTTACAATGAGCAGTTCTTC. Protein: CSARDSPSGRPTSYNEQFF.

This clonotype was seen many times. The chain is built from TRBV12-3 or TRBV12-4 and TRBJ2-1; a weak D match, TRBD2 (5 bases). Trimming left V 8 bases short and J 0 bases short, with 14 bases between. CDR3 length: 15 residues. The CDR3 nucleotides read TGTGCCAGCCATAGGACTTCCAGCTCCTACAATGAGCAGTTCTTC. This encodes CASHRTSSSYNEQFF.

This clonotype came up a few times. J is TRBJ1-2 and V is TRBV5-1; weak D call: TRBD1 (6 bases). V lost 0 bases to trimming and J lost 3 bases, with 12 bases between them. Germline assignment: CDR1 SGHRS and CDR2 YFSETQ. The CDR3 runs 15 residues. The CDR3, as DNA: TGCGCCAGCAGCTTGGAACCGGGGGCGGACTATGGCTACACCTTC. As protein: CASSLEPGADYGYTF. Drawing the rest from reference TRBV5-1 and TRBJ1-2, the complete variable domain is KAGVTQTPRYLIKTRGQQVTLSCSPISGHRSVSWYQQTPGQGLQFLFEYFSETQRNKGNFPGRFSGRQFSNSRSEMNVSTLELGDSALYLCASSLEPGADYGYTFGSGTRLTVV.

This clonotype was found a few times. This rearrangement joins TRBV6-2 or TRBV6-3 to TRBJ2-1, with TRBD2 matching 9 bases. V shed 4 bases, J shed 4 bases, and the junction held 17 bases outside the gene matches. CDR3 length: 19 residues. Germline lookup yields CDR1 MNHEY and CDR2 SVGEGT. CDR3 coding DNA: TGTGCCAGCAGTTCTGAAGCCTTGTCTCTAGCGGGACTTTACAATGAGCAGTTCTTC. As protein: CASSSEALSLAGLYNEQFF.

This clonotype was counted a few times. This rearrangement joins TRBV12-3 or TRBV12-4 to TRBJ2-1, with D perhaps given as TRBD1 or TRBD2 (5 bases each). Trimming took 6 bases from V and 6 from J, leaving 18 bases between them. This CDR3 contains 15 residues. CDR3 DNA sequence: TGTGCCAGCAGGGGGGACGGATGGTATGGCAATGAGCAGTTCTTC. Its translation: CASRGDGWYGNEQFF.

The chain combines TRBV6-2 or TRBV6-3 with TRBJ2-2, with D possibly matching TRBD2 (6 bases). The ends were cut back, 6 bases at V and 4 bases at J, with 12 bases in the middle. The CDR3 runs 14 residues. Germline CDR1 is MNHEY and CDR2 is SVGEGT. CDR3 coding DNA: TGTGCCAGCAGCCGGGGGTTTACCACCGGGGAGCTGTTTTTT. It encodes CASSRGFTTGELFF.

Points on this clonotype: This could be a read error, since a much larger clone is one nucleotide away. This sequence joins TRBV12-3 or TRBV12-4 and TRBJ2-1; tentatively, D is TRBD2 (5 bases). This CDR3 comprises 16 residues. V was cut by 5 bases and J by 8 bases, with 22 bases left in between. CDR3 DNA: TGTGCCAGCAGTCGCAGCTCGGCGGCGGGTGCCTATGAGCAGTTCTTC. This codes for CASSRSSAAGAYEQFF.

This clonotype showed up just a few times. J is TRBJ2-2 and V is TRBV7-2, with D possibly matching TRBD2 (5 bases). The CDR3 runs to 16 residues. Germline V CDR1 and CDR2: SGHTA, FQGNSA. V lost 5 bases to trimming and J lost 5 bases, with 18 bases between them. The CDR3 DNA reads TGTGCCAGCAGCCCAATAGCGCGCATCCTGACCGGGGAGCTGTTTTTT. This translates into CASSPIARILTGELFF.

The chain couples TRBV5-1 to TRBJ2-7; D is unresolved. Germline CDR1 is SGHRS and CDR2 is YFSETQ. This CDR3 is 11 amino acids long. The V gene lost 0 bases and the J gene lost 10 bases, with 8 bases spanning the gap. CDR3 sequence reads: CASSLEGVQYF. The CDR3 region has the DNA TGCGCCAGCAGCTTGGAAGGTGTTCAGTACTTC.

This clonotype turned up a few times. This sequence joins TRBV3-1 and TRBJ2-1, with 9 bases fitting TRBD1. The J segment lost 12 bases and the V segment lost 2 bases, leaving 11 bases of the junction unmatched. CDR1 is LGHDT and CDR2 is YNNKEL in the germline V gene (reference sequence). The CDR3 covers 15 residues. The CDR3 nucleotides are TGTGCCAGCAGCCAAAGGACAGGGGTGGGCACGGGGCAGTTCTTC. This encodes CASSQRTGVGTGQFF.

The chain joins TRBV5-1 to TRBJ1-2, with 7 nucleotides matching TRBD1. Germline V gives CDR1 SGHRS, CDR2 YFSETQ. The CDR3 spans 16 residues. V shed 4 bases and J 0 bases; nucleotides not matched to a gene: 9. DNA of the CDR3: TGCGCCAGCAGCCGGGACAGTAGTAAGTCTAACTATGGCTACACCTTC. Protein sequence: CASSRDSSKSNYGYTF.

This chain joins TRBV9 and TRBJ1-2, with D perhaps matching TRBD1 (5 bases). V lost 3 bases and J 8 bases, leaving 17 bases between the germline ends. From germline, CDR1 is SGDLS and CDR2 YYNGEE. The CDR3 consists of 14 residues. CDR3 bases: TGTGCCAGCAGCGGGGGGACCGTCTTAGGAGGCTACACCTTC. The encoded protein is CASSGGTVLGGYTF. The complete variable domain, with remaining parts taken from reference TRBV9 and TRBJ1-2, reads DSGVTQTPKHLITATGQRVTLRCSPRSGDLSVYWYQQSLDQGLQFLIQYYNGEERAKGNILERFSAQQFPDLHSELNLSSLELGDSALYFCASSGGTVLGGYTFGSGTRLTVV.

This clonotype has only a few counts. The chain employs TRBV7-2 and TRBJ1-6, with a weak D call TRBD1 (6 bases). CDR3 length: 15 amino acids. V was cut by 5 bases and J by 4 bases, with 12 bases left in between. In germline, CDR1 is SGHTA, CDR2 FQGNSA. CDR3 sequence: CASSIGTLYNSPLHF. For the CDR3, the DNA is TGTGCCAGCAGCATAGGGACACTTTATAATTCACCCCTCCACTTT.